These 25 T cell receptor beta chains came from one sample sequenced in a study of blood T cell repertoires in COVID-19. The method was immunoSEQ multiplex PCR; TCRdb's version includes in-frame clones alone and lacks a portion of them. The table records more than 150,000 clones, around 82% of them present only once. Sequenced: peripheral blood. The receptors stem from a woman older than 75 with acute or convalescent COVID-19.

This chain links TRBV3-1 (or the pseudogene TRBV3-2) with TRBJ2-1; D uncertain. The germline gives CDR1 LGHDT, CDR2 YNNKEL (reference sequence). The CDR3 sequence is 16 residues long. With 0 bases removed from V and 2 bases from J, the gap between germline ends came to 11 bases. CDR3 nucleotides: TGTGCCAGCAGCCAAGATCCGACTTTGACCTACAATGAGCAGTTCTTC. As protein: CASSQDPTLTYNEQFF.

The V call is TRBV9, the J call TRBJ2-2, with 9 bases identical to TRBD1. Germline CDR1 and CDR2: SGDLS and YYNGEE. CDR3 size: 15 residues. The junction had 7 bases not matched to a gene; V was cut back by 5 bases and J by 5 bases. The CDR3 loop reads CASRLQGADTGELFF. Here the CDR3 DNA reads TGTGCCAGCAGATTACAGGGGGCGGATACCGGGGAGCTGTTTTTT.

The CDR3 reads CASSMVPASSGNTIYF. The CDR3 DNA reads TGTGCCAGTAGTATGGTCCCAGCGAGCTCTGGAAACACCATATATTTT. The chain employs TRBV19 and TRBJ1-3; no clear D gene. The CDR3 runs 16 residues. CDR1 and CDR2 (germline): LNHDA, SQIVND (reference sequence). Between the trimmed V and J ends, which lost 3 bases and 0 bases, there was a span of 12 bases. Filled out from reference TRBV19 and TRBJ1-3, the complete variable domain reads DGGITQSPKYLFRKEGQNVTLSCEQNLNHDAMYWYRQDPGQGLRLIYYSQIVNDFQKGDIAEGYSVSREKKESFPLTVTSAQKNPTAFYLCASSMVPASSGNTIYFGEGSWLTVV.

V is TRBV25-1 and J is TRBJ1-6; possible D gene TRBD1, 6 bases. V was pared by 6 bases and J by 4 bases, with 16 bases between. CDR3 size: 16 residues. The germline V gene has CDR1 MGHDK and CDR2 SYGVNS. CDR3 amino acids: CASSIPGGGYNSPLHF. The CDR3 nucleotides are TGTGCCAGCAGCATCCCGGGAGGGGGATATAATTCACCCCTCCACTTT.

The chain links TRBV6-6 to TRBJ2-3; 10 bases fit TRBD1. Germline CDR1 and CDR2: MNHNY and SVGAGI (reference sequence). Trimming cost V 5 bases and J 4 bases; bases outside gene matches: 9. There are 16 residues in the CDR3. The CDR3 region has the DNA TGTGCCAGCAGTCAGACAGGGGGCGGCGGAGCAGATACGCAGTATTTT. This gives the protein CASSQTGGGGADTQYF.

The rearrangement uses TRBV15 and TRBJ1-3; D is uncertain. The V end lost 4 bases, the J end lost 0 bases, and 13 bases lay between the germline ends. Germline V gives CDR1 LNHNV, CDR2 YYDKDF (reference sequence). The CDR3 covers 16 residues. CDR3 nucleotides: TGTGCCACCAGCAAGAGCCCTACCACCTCTGGAAACACCATATATTTT. Its protein is CATSKSPTTSGNTIYF.

Comment on this clone: At one boundary the junction diverges from the germline segment, which might be a read error. The V and J genes are TRBV30 and TRBJ1-1; a weak D match, TRBD1 (6 bases). The CDR3 length is 13 residues. Germline V lookup: CDR1 GTSNPN, CDR2 SVGIG (reference sequence). The CDR3 DNA reads as TGTGCCTGGGGCCAGGGGTTGAAGACTGAAGCTTTCTTT. Its translation: CAWGQGLKTEAFF. Drawing the rest from reference TRBV30 and TRBJ1-1, the complete variable domain is SQTIHQWPATLVQPVGSPLSLECTVEGTSNPNLYWYRQAAGRGLQLLFYSVGIGQISSEVPQNLSASRPQDRQFILSSKKLLLSDSGFYLCAWGQGLKTEAFFGQGTRLTVV.

This rearrangement joins TRBV4-1 to TRBJ2-1; 10 nucleotides align to TRBD2. The CDR3 runs 17 residues. The junction had 10 bases not matched to a gene; V was cut back by 0 bases and J by 8 bases. In germline, CDR1 is MGHRA, CDR2 YSYEKL. In DNA form, the CDR3 reads TGCGCCAGCAGCCAAGATCCGGGCGAGCGGGGGGGGGATGAGCAGTTCTTC. Amino acid sequence: CASSQDPGERGGDEQFF.

This clone was seen once. The CDR3 reads CASSDTGAGDEKLFF. The CDR3 coding sequence is TGTGCCAGCAGTGACACAGGGGCCGGCGATGAAAAACTGTTTTTT. The chain couples TRBV2 to TRBJ1-4; 7 bases fit TRBD1. CDR3 length equals 15 residues. V lost 3 bases and J lost 6; bases outside the gene matches: 7. The germline V gene encodes CDR1 SNHLY and CDR2 FYNNEI.

The chain uses TRBV7-9 and TRBJ2-3; 10 bases agree with TRBD2. The CDR3 extends over 18 amino acids. Germline V gene lookup returns CDR1 SEHNR and CDR2 FQNEAQ (reference sequence). The junction had 14 bases not matched to a gene; V was cut back by 3 bases and J by 5 bases. As DNA, the CDR3 is TGTGCCAGCAGCTTTGGGTCCGCTAGCGGGAGTCCGGTAGATACGCAGTATTTT. Residues: CASSFGSASGSPVDTQYF.

The table lists this clone with a few counts. The rearrangement links TRBV2 to TRBJ2-4; tentatively, D is TRBD2 (6 bases). There are 11 residues in the CDR3. Trimming removed 8 bases from V and 9 bases from J, with 11 bases in between. Germline V gives CDR1 SNHLY, CDR2 FYNNEI. CDR3 nucleotides: TGTGCCAGCGGTGCGGGAAGCATTCAGTACTTC. Protein sequence: CASGAGSIQYF.

The chain employs TRBV5-8 and TRBJ2-5, with D possibly being TRBD2 (6 bases). The CDR3 length is 14 residues. The germline V gene has CDR1 SGHTS and CDR2 YDEGEE. The germline V and J ends were trimmed by 4 bases and 2 bases, with 12 bases remaining between them. Here the CDR3 DNA reads TGTGCCAGCAGCCCCAGTCGGGGGCAAGAGACCCAGTACTTC. It is translated as CASSPSRGQETQYF.

V is TRBV18 and J is TRBJ1-2; perhaps TRBD1 as D (5 bases). Trimming left V 0 bases short and J 8 bases short, with 13 bases between. The V gene's germline CDR1 is KGHSH and CDR2 LQKENI. This CDR3 has 14 amino acids. The chain's CDR3 is CASSPPGQIGGYTF. As DNA, the CDR3 is TGTGCCAGCTCACCACCAGGACAAATTGGGGGCTACACCTTC.

V is TRBV11-2 and J is TRBJ1-5; TRBD1 matches at 9 bases. Per germline, CDR1 SGHAT and CDR2 FQNNGV. The CDR3 totals 15 residues. V gave up 1 base and J gave up 9 bases; unmatched junction bases: 7. CDR3 nucleotide sequence: TGTGCCAGCAGCTTAGGCCGACAGGGGGGGCGGCCCCAGCATTTT. Translating gives CASSLGRQGGRPQHF.

The genes are TRBV16 and TRBJ1-1; no firm D call. The germline V gene encodes CDR1 KGHSY and CDR2 FQNENV. The CDR3 extends over 14 amino acids. Between the trimmed V and J ends, which lost 5 bases and 0 bases, there was a span of 10 bases. CDR3 amino acids: CASSGVVLNTEAFF. The CDR3 DNA reads TGTGCCAGCAGCGGAGTAGTGCTGAACACTGAAGCTTTCTTT.

The rearrangement uses TRBV18 and TRBJ1-1; 9 bases line up with TRBD1. The V gene's germline CDR1 is KGHSH and CDR2 LQKENI. J gave up 3 bases and V 5 bases, and 7 bases lay outside the gene matches. This CDR3 region has 15 residues. CDR3 in amino acids: CASSLKTGGHTEAFF. DNA of the CDR3: TGTGCCAGCTCATTAAAAACAGGGGGCCACACTGAAGCTTTCTTT.

This clone is categorized as large. V usage is TRBV6-5 and J usage is TRBJ2-1; TRBD2 might be the D (5 bases). Trimming shortened V by 8 bases and J by 15 bases, and 14 bases separated the two germline ends. There are 10 residues in the CDR3. From germline, CDR1 is MNHEY and CDR2 SVGAGI. The CDR3 spells CASGGTEGFF. The CDR3 bases are TGTGCCAGCGGAGGAACTGAAGGGTTCTTC.

This chain uses TRBV5-6 with TRBJ1-1; TRBD1 might be the D (5 bases). The CDR3 runs 15 residues. Trimming left V 1 base short and J 5 bases short, with 15 bases between. Germline CDR1 SGHDT, CDR2 YYEEEE. CDR3 loop: CASSLYGALRTEAFF. The CDR3 DNA reads TGTGCCAGCAGCTTGTATGGGGCGTTGAGGACTGAAGCTTTCTTT.

In this sample, this clone turned up a few times. This chain uses TRBV5-1 with TRBJ2-7, with 11 bases that match TRBD2. V shed 5 bases, J shed 0 bases, and the junction held 7 bases outside the gene matches. CDR1 is SGHRS and CDR2 is YFSETQ in the germline V gene. The length of the CDR3 is 16 residues. The CDR3 here is CASRILAGDASYEQYF. In DNA form, the CDR3 reads TGCGCCAGCAGAATACTAGCGGGAGACGCCTCCTACGAGCAGTACTTC.

The chain recombines TRBV5-6 with TRBJ2-7; 10 bases are shared with TRBD1. The V segment lost 5 bases and the J segment 3 bases; nucleotides outside the gene matches: 8. Looked up from germline, CDR1 is SGHDT and CDR2 is YYEEEE. The CDR3 spans 15 residues. CDR3 sequence (DNA): TGTGCCAGCAGTTCGCGCGACAGGGGGCTCTACGAGCAGTACTTC. Its protein is CASSSRDRGLYEQYF.

The chain links TRBV11-2 to TRBJ1-2, with TRBD1 identical over 8 bases. Germline-derived CDR1 and CDR2 are SGHAT and FQNNGV. The V segment lost 0 bases and the J segment 4 bases; nucleotides outside the gene matches: 13. The CDR3 is 18 residues long. Here the CDR3 reads CASSLDEGPGQAVYGYTF. The CDR3 nucleotides read TGTGCCAGCAGCTTAGATGAGGGACCGGGACAGGCGGTCTATGGCTACACCTTC.

The genes are TRBV2 and TRBJ1-4, with D unresolved. Trimming pared 4 bases from V and 5 bases from J, leaving 11 bases between. Germline V gives CDR1 SNHLY, CDR2 FYNNEI. This CDR3 region has 14 residues. The CDR3 region has the DNA TGTGCCAGCAGTGTGTCCAGGCAGAATGAAAAACTGTTTTTT. Its translation is CASSVSRQNEKLFF.

The rearrangement joins TRBV7-8 to TRBJ1-2; D might be TRBD1 (5 bases). Trimming removed 1 base at V and 4 bases at J, with 13 bases between. Germline V gene lookup returns CDR1 SGHVS and CDR2 FQNEAQ. This CDR3 contains 15 residues. The CDR3 bases are TGTGCCAGCAGCTTAGATCTTCGGCAGGGCTATGGCTACACCTTC. As protein: CASSLDLRQGYGYTF.

This chain's CDR3 is CASSYLRASGGLQETQYF. CDR3 in DNA: TGTGCCAGCAGCTACCTAAGGGCTAGCGGGGGTCTCCAAGAGACCCAGTACTTC. The chain joins TRBV3-1 (or the pseudogene TRBV3-2) to TRBJ2-5; 10 bases align to TRBD2. CDR3 length: 18 residues. J gave up 1 base and V 5 bases, and 13 bases lay outside the gene matches. Germline CDR1 is LGHDT and CDR2 is YNNKEL (reference sequence).

The genes are TRBV11-3 and TRBJ2-7, with TRBD2 matching over 7 bases. Per the germline V gene, CDR1 is SGHNT and CDR2 is YENEEA. This CDR3 is built from 15 residues. With 3 bases clipped from V and 1 base from J, the junction kept 6 bases outside the gene matches. The CDR3 reads CASSLRSGDSYEQYF. The CDR3 coding sequence is TGTGCCAGCAGCTTGAGAAGCGGGGATTCCTACGAGCAGTACTTC.